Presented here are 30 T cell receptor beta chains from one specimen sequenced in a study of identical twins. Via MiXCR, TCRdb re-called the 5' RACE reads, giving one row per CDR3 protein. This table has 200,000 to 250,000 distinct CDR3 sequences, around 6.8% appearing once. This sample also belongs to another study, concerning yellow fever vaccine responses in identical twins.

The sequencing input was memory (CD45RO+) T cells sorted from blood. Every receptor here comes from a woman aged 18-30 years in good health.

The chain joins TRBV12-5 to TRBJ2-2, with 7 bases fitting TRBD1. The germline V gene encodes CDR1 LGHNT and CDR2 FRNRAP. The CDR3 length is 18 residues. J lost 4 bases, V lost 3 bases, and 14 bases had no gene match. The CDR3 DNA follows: TGTGCTAGTGGTTTTCTAAGAGGGGGACAGAGAAGCACCGGGGAGCTGTTTTTT. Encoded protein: CASGFLRGGQRSTGELFF.

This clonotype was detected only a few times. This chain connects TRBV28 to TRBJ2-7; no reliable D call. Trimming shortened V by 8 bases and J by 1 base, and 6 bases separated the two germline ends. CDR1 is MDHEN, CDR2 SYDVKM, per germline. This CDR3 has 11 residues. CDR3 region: CASGPSYEQYF. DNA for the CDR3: TGTGCCAGCGGACCTTCCTACGAGCAGTACTTC.

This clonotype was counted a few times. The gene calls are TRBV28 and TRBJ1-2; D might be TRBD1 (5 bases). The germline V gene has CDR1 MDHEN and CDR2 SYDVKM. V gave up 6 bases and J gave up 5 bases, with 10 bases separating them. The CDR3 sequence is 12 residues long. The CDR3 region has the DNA TGTGCCAGCAGGGTAGGGGAATATGGCTACACCTTC. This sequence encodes CASRVGEYGYTF.

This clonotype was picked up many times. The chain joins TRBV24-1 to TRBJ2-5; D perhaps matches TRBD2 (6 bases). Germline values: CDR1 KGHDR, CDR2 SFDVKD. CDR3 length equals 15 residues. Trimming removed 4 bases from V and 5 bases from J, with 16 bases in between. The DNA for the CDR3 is TGTGCCACCAGTGACCCTAACCCGGGGGAGGAGACCCAGTACTTC. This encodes CATSDPNPGEETQYF.

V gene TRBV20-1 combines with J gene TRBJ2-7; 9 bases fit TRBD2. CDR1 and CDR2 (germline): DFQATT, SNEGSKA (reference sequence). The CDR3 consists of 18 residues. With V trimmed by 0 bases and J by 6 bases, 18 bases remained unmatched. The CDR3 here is CSARDLWASGKGGLEQYF. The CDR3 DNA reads TGCAGTGCTAGAGATCTGTGGGCTAGCGGGAAGGGAGGGCTCGAGCAGTACTTC.

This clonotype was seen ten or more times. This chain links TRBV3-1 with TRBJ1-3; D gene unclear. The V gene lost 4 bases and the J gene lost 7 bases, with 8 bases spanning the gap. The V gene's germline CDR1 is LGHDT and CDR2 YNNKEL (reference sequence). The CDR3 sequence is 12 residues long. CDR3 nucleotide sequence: TGTGCCAGCAGCCCATTTACGAACACCATATATTTT. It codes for CASSPFTNTIYF.

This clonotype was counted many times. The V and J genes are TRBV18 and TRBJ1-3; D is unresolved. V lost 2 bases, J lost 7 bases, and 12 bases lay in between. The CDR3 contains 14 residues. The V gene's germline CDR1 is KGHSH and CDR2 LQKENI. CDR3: CASSPGLVGNTIYF. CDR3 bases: TGTGCCAGCTCACCAGGACTCGTCGGGAACACCATATATTTT.

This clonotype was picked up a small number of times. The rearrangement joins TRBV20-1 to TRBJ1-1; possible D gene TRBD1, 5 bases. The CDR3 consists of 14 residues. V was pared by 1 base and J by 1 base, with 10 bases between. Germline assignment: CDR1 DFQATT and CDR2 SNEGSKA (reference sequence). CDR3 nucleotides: TGCAGTGCTAGAGTAGGGGATAGGAACACTGAAGCTTTCTTT. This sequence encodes CSARVGDRNTEAFF.

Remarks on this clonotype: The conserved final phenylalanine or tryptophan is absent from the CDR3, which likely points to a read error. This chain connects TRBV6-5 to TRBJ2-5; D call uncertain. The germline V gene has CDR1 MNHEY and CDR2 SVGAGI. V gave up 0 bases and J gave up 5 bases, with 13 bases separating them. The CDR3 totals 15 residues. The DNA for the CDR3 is TGTGCCAGCAGTTACTCGACGTCTGGCCGGGAGACCCAGTACTAC. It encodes CASSYSTSGRETQYY.

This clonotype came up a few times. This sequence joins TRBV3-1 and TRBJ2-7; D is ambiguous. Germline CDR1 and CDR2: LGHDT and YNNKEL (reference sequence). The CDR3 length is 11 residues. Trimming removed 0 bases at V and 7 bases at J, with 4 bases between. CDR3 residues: CASSQEKEQYF. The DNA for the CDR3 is TGTGCCAGCAGCCAAGAAAAGGAGCAGTACTTC.

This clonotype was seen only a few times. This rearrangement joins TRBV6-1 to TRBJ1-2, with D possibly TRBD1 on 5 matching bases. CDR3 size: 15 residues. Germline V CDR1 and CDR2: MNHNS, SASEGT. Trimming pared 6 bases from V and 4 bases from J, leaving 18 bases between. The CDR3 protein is CASRPGTPGGYGYTF. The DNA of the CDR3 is TGTGCCAGCAGGCCCGGGACCCCAGGTGGCTATGGCTACACCTTC.

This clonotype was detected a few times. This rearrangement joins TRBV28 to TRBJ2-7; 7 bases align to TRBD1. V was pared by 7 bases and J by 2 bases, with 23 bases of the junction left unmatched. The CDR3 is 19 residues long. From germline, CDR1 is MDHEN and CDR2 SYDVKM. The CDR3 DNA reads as TGTGCCAGCAACCTGCCCAGAGGTGCCCTCCTGGACAGGACCTACGAGCAGTACTTC. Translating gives CASNLPRGALLDRTYEQYF.

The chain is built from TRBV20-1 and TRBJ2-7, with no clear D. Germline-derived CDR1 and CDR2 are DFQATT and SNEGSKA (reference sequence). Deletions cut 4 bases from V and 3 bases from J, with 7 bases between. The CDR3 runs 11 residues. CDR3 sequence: CSAKDGYEQYF. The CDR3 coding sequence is TGCAGTGCTAAGGACGGCTACGAGCAGTACTTC.

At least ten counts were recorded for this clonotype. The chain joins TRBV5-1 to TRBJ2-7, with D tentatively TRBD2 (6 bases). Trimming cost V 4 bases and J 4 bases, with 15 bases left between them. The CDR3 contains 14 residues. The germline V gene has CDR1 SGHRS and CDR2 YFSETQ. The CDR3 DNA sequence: TGCGCCAGCAGCACCTTAATGGGAGGATACGAGCAGTACTTC. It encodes CASSTLMGGYEQYF.

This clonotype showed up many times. The CDR3 DNA reads TGTGCCACCAGTCGGGACAGCTATGGCTACACCTTC. Translated: CATSRDSYGYTF. The genes are TRBV24-1 and TRBJ1-2; 7 bases map to TRBD1. CDR3 length: 12 amino acids. V lost 6 bases to trimming and J lost 4 bases; unmatched junction nucleotides: 1. Germline CDR1 is KGHDR and CDR2 is SFDVKD.

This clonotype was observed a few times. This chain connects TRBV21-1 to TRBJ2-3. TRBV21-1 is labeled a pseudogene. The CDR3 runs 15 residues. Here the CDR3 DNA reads TGTGCCAGCAGGGCTTCAATTGGCTTCACAGATACGCAGTATTTT. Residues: CASRASIGFTDTQYF.

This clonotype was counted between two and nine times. The CDR3 region has the DNA TGTGCCAGCTCCCGAAAAGGGACAGACGCGCGGCAGCCCCAGCATTTT. It codes for CASSRKGTDARQPQHF. The chain has TRBV18 and TRBJ1-5, with TRBD1 identical over 7 bases. The CDR3 covers 16 residues. The V segment lost 6 bases and the J segment 7 bases; nucleotides outside the gene matches: 15. Germline values: CDR1 KGHSH, CDR2 LQKENI.

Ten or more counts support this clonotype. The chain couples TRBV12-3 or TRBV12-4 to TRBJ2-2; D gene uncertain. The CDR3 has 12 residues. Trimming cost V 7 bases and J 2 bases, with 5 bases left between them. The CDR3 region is CASTVNTGELFF. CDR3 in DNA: TGTGCCAGCACCGTTAACACCGGGGAGCTGTTTTTT.

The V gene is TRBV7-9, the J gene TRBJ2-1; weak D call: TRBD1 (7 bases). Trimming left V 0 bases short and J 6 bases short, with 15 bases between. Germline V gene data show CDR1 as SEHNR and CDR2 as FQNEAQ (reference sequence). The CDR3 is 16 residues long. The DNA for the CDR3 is TGTGCCAGCAGCTTAGCGAGAGGGGGCGGGATCAATGAGCAGTTCTTC. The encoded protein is CASSLARGGGINEQFF.

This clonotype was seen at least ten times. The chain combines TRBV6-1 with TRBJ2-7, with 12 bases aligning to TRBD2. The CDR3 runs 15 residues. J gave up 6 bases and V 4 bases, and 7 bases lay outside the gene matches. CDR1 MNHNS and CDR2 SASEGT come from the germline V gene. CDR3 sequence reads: CASSGLAGDSGEQYF. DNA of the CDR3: TGTGCCAGCAGTGGACTAGCGGGGGACTCGGGCGAGCAGTACTTC.

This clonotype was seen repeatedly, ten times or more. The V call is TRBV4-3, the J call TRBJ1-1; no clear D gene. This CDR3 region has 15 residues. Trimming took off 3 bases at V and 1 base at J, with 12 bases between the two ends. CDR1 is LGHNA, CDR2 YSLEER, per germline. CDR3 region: CASSHRGLGNTEAFF. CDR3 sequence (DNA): TGCGCCAGCAGCCATCGGGGTTTAGGGAACACTGAAGCTTTCTTT.

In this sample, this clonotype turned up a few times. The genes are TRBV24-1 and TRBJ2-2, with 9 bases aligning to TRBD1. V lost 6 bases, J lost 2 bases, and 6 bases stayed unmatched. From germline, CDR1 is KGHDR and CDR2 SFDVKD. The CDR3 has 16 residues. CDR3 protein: CATSPPGQGNTGELFF. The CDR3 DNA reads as TGTGCCACCAGTCCCCCGGGACAGGGTAACACCGGGGAGCTGTTTTTT.

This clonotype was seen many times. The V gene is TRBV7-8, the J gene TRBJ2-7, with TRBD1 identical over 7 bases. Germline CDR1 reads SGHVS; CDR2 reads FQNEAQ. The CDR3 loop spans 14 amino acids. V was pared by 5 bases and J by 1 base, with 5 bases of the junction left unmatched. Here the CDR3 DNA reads TGTGCCAGCAGCCAATTGACAGGGTCCTACGAGCAGTACTTC. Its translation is CASSQLTGSYEQYF.

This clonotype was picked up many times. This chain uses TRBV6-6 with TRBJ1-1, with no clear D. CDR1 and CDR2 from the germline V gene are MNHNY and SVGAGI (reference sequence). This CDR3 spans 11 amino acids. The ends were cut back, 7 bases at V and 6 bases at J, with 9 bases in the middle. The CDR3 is CASKQKAEAFF. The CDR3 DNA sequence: TGTGCCAGCAAGCAAAAGGCTGAAGCTTTCTTT.

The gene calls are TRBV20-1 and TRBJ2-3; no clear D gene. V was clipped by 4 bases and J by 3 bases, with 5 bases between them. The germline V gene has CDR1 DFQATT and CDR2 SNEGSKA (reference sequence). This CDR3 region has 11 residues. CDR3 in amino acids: CSAIRTDTQYF. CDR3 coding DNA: TGCAGTGCTATAAGAACAGATACGCAGTATTTT.

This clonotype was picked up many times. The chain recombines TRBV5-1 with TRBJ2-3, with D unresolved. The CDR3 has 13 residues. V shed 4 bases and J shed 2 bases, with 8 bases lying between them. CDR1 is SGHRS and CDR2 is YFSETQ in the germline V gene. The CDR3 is CASSEDLTDTQYF. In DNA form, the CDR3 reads TGCGCCAGCAGCGAGGATCTCACAGATACGCAGTATTTT.

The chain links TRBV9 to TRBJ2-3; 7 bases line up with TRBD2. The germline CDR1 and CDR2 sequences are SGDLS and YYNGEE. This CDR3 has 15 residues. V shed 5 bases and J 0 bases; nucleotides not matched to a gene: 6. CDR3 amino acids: CASSITSASTDTQYF. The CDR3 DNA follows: TGTGCCAGCAGTATTACTAGCGCTAGCACAGATACGCAGTATTTT.

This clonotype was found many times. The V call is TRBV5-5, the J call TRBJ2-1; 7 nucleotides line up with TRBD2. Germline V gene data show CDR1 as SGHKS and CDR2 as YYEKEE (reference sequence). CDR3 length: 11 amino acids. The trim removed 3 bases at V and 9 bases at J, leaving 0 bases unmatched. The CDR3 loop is CASSSGGEQFF. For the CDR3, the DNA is TGTGCCAGCAGCTCGGGAGGTGAGCAGTTCTTC.

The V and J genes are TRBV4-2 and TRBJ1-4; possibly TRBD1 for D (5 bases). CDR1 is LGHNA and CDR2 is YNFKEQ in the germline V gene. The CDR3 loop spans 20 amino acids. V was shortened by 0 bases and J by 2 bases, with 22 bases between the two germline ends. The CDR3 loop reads CASSQDFGRAVSATNEKLFF. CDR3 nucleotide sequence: TGTGCCAGCAGCCAAGATTTTGGCAGGGCAGTCTCTGCGACTAATGAAAAACTGTTTTTT.

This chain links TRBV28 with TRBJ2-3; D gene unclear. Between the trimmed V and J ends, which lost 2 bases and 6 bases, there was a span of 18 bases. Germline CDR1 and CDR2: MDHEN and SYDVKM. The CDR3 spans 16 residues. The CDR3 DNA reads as TGTGCCAGCAGTTTACATGAGGCCGTGTTCCGGGATACGCAGTATTTT. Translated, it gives CASSLHEAVFRDTQYF.